What follows are 14 T cell receptor beta chains derived from one specimen sequenced in a study of untreated major depressive disorder. Here immunoSEQ multiplex PCR was the method, and the copy in TCRdb shows in-frame clones only, minus some. The sample lists 20,000 or so clones; approximately 87% were seen once. The sample was CD4+ T cells from PBMCs. The receptors stem from a woman between 25 and 40 years old in good health.

V and J are TRBV7-9 and TRBJ2-7, with a weak D call TRBD2 (6 bases). CDR1 SEHNR and CDR2 FQNEAQ come from the germline V gene (reference sequence). The CDR3 spans 15 residues. The germline V and J ends were trimmed by 1 base and 1 base, with 11 bases remaining between them. As DNA, the CDR3 is TGTGCCAGCAGCTTAGATGGGACTCCTTCCTACGAGCAGTACTTC. Amino acids: CASSLDGTPSYEQYF.

The chain employs TRBV27 and TRBJ2-1, with 9 bases lining up with TRBD1. CDR1 and CDR2 from the germline V gene are MNHEY and SMNVEV (reference sequence). The CDR3 runs 15 residues. J was trimmed by 8 bases and V by 4 bases; bases with no gene match: 9. CDR3: CASSYLTGGGDEQFF. The CDR3 nucleotides read TGTGCCAGCAGTTACCTGACAGGGGGAGGGGATGAGCAGTTCTTC.

This chain joins TRBV27 and TRBJ2-2, with 13 bases aligning to TRBD2. Germline V gives CDR1 MNHEY, CDR2 SMNVEV (reference sequence). V gave up 3 bases and J gave up 5 bases; unmatched junction bases: 3. The CDR3 sequence is 16 residues long. The CDR3 is CASSFGTSGNTGELFF. The CDR3 nucleotides read TGTGCCAGCAGTTTCGGGACTAGCGGGAATACCGGGGAGCTGTTTTTT.

The DNA for the CDR3 is TGTGCCTGGAGCCGGACAGGGGGCGGTCAGCCCCAGCATTTT. Translation gives CAWSRTGGGQPQHF. V is TRBV30 and J is TRBJ1-5; 11 bases align to TRBD1. Germline V gives CDR1 GTSNPN, CDR2 SVGIG (reference sequence). The CDR3 runs 14 residues. The trim removed 3 bases at V and 6 bases at J, leaving 4 bases unmatched.

This clone was seen only once. The CDR3, as DNA: TGTGCCAGCAGCTTAGGACTAGCGGGAGGTGCAGATACGCAGTATTTT. It yields the protein CASSLGLAGGADTQYF. The chain combines TRBV7-6 with TRBJ2-3, with 13 bases that match TRBD2. This CDR3 spans 16 amino acids. The germline gives CDR1 SGHVS, CDR2 FNYEAQ. With 1 base clipped from V and 4 bases from J, the junction kept 2 bases outside the gene matches.

The gene calls are TRBV12-5 and TRBJ2-2; D gene uncertain. V lost 1 base to trimming and J lost 6 bases, with 9 bases between them. This CDR3 region has 14 residues. Germline values: CDR1 LGHNT, CDR2 FRNRAP. CDR3 bases: TGTGCTAGTGGTTTGGCGATTAGCCCCGGGGAGCTGTTTTTT. Translation gives CASGLAISPGELFF.

The V call is TRBV28, the J call TRBJ1-2, with 12 bases identical to TRBD1. The germline V gene has CDR1 MDHEN and CDR2 SYDVKM. This CDR3 region has 16 residues. Trimming at V came to 11 bases and at J to 4 bases, leaving 14 bases not matched to a gene. The CDR3 region has the DNA TGTGCCTCTTGGGGCCCGGGACAGGGGGCAGGCTATGGCTACACCTTC. Protein sequence: CASWGPGQGAGYGYTF.

The V call is TRBV18, the J call TRBJ1-4; D not certain. Germline-derived CDR1 and CDR2 are KGHSH and LQKENI. The germline V and J ends were trimmed by 0 bases and 7 bases, with 9 bases remaining between them. This CDR3 comprises 14 residues. CDR3 sequence reads: CASSPPADPEKLFF. The CDR3 region has the DNA TGTGCCAGCTCACCACCCGCAGACCCTGAAAAACTGTTTTTT.

This clone turned up a few times. The rearrangement joins TRBV21-1 to TRBJ1-5. TRBV21-1 is a recognized pseudogene. The CDR3 has 12 residues. CDR3: CASIYSNQPQHF. CDR3 nucleotide sequence: TGTGCCAGCATCTATAGCAATCAGCCCCAGCATTTT.

The V call is TRBV7-2, the J call TRBJ1-2; 8 nucleotides match TRBD1. CDR1 is SGHTA and CDR2 is FQGNSA in the germline V gene. After removal of 5 bases from V and 2 bases from J, the junction contained 10 bases not matched to a gene. CDR3 length equals 16 residues. The CDR3 sequence is CASSPGQGPINYGYTF. The CDR3 DNA reads TGTGCCAGCAGCCCAGGACAGGGCCCCATAAACTATGGCTACACCTTC. The entire variable domain, with the rest obtained from reference TRBV7-2 and TRBJ1-2, is as follows: GAGVSQSPSNKVTEKGKDVELRCDPISGHTALYWYRQSLGQGLEFLIYFQGNSAPDKSGLPSDRFSAERTGGSVSTLTIQRTQQEDSAVYLCASSPGQGPINYGYTFGSGTRLTVV.

The chain joins TRBV6-1 to TRBJ2-3; unclear D gene. Deletions cut 9 bases from V and 3 bases from J, with 16 bases between. The CDR3 runs 14 residues. Germline V lookup: CDR1 MNHNS, CDR2 SASEGT. The DNA of the CDR3 is TGTGCCAGTATCCCTCAGATAAGGACAGATACGCAGTATTTT. Protein sequence: CASIPQIRTDTQYF.

The rearrangement uses TRBV10-3 and TRBJ2-1; 10 positions match TRBD2. The CDR3 spans 17 residues. Trimming removed 6 bases from V and 0 bases from J; junction bases left unmatched: 8. Looked up from germline, CDR1 is ENHRY and CDR2 is SYGVKD. CDR3 in amino acids: CAISGLADPSSYNEQFF. The CDR3 region has the DNA TGTGCCATCAGCGGACTAGCGGACCCGTCCTCCTACAATGAGCAGTTCTTC.

This clone was seen a handful of times. The V gene is TRBV5-1, the J gene TRBJ2-7; 10 bases are a match to TRBD2. From germline, CDR1 is SGHRS and CDR2 YFSETQ. The CDR3 is made up of 16 amino acids. J gave up 5 bases and V 4 bases, and 12 bases lay outside the gene matches. The CDR3 nucleotides read TGCGCCAGCAGCCTTCTGGGGACTAGCGCGTTGAACGAGCAGTACTTC. Its protein is CASSLLGTSALNEQYF.

The genes are TRBV6-1 and TRBJ1-5; no clear D. The germline V gene encodes CDR1 MNHNS and CDR2 SASEGT. V was trimmed by 5 bases and J by 5 bases, leaving 10 bases between them. The CDR3 totals 13 residues. The CDR3 spells CASSLENDQPQHF. The CDR3 DNA is TGTGCCAGCAGTCTCGAAAATGATCAGCCCCAGCATTTT.